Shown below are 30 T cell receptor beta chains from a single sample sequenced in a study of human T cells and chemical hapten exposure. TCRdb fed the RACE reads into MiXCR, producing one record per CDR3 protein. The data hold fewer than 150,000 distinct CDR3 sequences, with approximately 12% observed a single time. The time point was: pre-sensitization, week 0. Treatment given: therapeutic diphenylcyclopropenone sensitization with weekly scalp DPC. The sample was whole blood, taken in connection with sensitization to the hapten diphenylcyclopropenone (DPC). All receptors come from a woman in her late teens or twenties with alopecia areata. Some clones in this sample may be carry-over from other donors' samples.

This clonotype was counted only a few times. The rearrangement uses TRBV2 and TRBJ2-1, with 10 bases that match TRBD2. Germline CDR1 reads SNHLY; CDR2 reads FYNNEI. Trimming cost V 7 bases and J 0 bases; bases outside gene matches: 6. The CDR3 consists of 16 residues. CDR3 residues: CASIPSGGASYNEQFF. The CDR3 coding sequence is TGTGCCAGCATTCCGAGCGGGGGGGCCTCCTACAATGAGCAGTTCTTC.

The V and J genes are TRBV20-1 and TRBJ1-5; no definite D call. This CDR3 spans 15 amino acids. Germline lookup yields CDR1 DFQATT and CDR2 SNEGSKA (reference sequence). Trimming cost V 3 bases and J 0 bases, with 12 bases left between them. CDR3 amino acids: CSARFTAYSNQPQHF. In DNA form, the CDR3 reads TGCAGTGCTAGGTTCACAGCGTATAGCAATCAGCCCCAGCATTTT.

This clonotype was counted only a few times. The CDR3 nucleotides read TGCAGTGCTCCCTACCGGGCCACTGAAGCTTTCTTT. As protein: CSAPYRATEAFF. This rearrangement joins TRBV20-1 to TRBJ1-1; no definite D call. Germline V gene data show CDR1 as DFQATT and CDR2 as SNEGSKA (reference sequence). This CDR3 has 12 amino acids. V was cut by 5 bases and J by 4 bases, with 11 bases left in between.

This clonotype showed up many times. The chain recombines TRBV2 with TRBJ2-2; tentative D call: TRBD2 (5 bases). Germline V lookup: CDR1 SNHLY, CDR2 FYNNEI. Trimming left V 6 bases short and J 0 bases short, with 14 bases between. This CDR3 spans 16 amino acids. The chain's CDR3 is CASSSSTNANTGELFF. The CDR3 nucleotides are TGTGCCAGCAGCTCTAGCACGAATGCGAACACCGGGGAGCTGTTTTTT.

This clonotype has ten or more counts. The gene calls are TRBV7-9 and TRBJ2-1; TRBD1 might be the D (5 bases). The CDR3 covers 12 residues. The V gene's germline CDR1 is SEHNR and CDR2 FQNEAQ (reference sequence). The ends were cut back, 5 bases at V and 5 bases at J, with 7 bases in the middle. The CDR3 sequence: CASSGQHNEQFF. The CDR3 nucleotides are TGTGCCAGCAGCGGACAACACAATGAGCAGTTCTTC.

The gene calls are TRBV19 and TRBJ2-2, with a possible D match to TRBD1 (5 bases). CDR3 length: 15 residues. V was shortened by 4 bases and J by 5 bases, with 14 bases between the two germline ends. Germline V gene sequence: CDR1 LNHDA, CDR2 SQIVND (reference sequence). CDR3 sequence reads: CASSTPRSGTGELFF. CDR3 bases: TGTGCCAGTAGTACTCCTCGGTCAGGGACCGGGGAGCTGTTTTTT.

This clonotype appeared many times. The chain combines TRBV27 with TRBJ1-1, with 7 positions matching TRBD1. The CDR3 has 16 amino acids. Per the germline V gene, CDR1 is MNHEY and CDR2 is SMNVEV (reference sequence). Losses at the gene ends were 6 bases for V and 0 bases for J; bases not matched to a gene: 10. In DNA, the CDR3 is TGTGCCAGCAGATATAGAGGGGGCCGGGTGAACACTGAAGCTTTCTTT. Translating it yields CASRYRGGRVNTEAFF.

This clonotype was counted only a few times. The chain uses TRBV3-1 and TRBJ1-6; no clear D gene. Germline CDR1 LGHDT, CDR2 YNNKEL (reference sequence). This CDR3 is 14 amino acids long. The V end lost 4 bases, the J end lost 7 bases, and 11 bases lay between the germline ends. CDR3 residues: CASSPSLGNSPLHF. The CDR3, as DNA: TGTGCCAGCAGCCCGTCCCTCGGGAATTCACCCCTCCACTTT.

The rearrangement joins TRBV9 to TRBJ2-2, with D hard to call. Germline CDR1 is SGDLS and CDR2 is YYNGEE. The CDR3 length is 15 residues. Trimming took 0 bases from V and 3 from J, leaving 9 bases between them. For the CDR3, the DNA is TGTGCCAGCAGCGTAGGTCCAGCCTACACCGGGGAGCTGTTTTTT. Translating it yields CASSVGPAYTGELFF.

The CDR3 DNA sequence: TGTGCCGGGGGCATTCAAGAGACCCAGTACTTC. Amino acid sequence: CAGGIQETQYF. The chain combines TRBV2 with TRBJ2-5; a weak D match, TRBD1 (6 bases). In germline, CDR1 is SNHLY, CDR2 FYNNEI. V lost 11 bases and J 2 bases, leaving 9 bases between the germline ends. This CDR3 has 11 residues.

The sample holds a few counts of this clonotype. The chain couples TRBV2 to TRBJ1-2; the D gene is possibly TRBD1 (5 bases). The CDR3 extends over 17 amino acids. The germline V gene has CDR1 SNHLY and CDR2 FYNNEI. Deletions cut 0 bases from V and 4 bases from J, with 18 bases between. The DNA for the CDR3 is TGTGCCAGCAGTGAAGCCCTCCCGGCCGGGGCCTCCTATGGCTACACCTTC. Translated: CASSEALPAGASYGYTF.

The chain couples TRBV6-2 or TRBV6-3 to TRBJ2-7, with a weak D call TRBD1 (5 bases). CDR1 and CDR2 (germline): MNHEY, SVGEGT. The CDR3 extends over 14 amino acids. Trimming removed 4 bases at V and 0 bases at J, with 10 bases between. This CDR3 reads CASSFHRNSYEQYF. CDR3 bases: TGTGCCAGCAGTTTTCACAGGAACTCCTACGAGCAGTACTTC.

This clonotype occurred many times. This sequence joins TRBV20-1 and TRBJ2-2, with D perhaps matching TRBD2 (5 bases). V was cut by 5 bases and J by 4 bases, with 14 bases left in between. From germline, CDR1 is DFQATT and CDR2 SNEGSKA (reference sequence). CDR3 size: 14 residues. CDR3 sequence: CSARAGTSTGELFF. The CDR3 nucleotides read TGCAGTGCTCGGGCGGGCACCTCCACCGGGGAGCTGTTTTTT.

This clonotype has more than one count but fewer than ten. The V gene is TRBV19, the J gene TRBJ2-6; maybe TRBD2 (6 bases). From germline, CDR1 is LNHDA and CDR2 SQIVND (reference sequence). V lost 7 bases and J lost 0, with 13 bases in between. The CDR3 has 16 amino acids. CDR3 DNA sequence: TGTGCCAGTATCCCCGGGAGTTTCTCTGGGGCCAACGTCCTGACTTTC. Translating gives CASIPGSFSGANVLTF.

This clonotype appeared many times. The CDR3 coding sequence is TGTGCCAGCAGCTCCGGGGTTTATCAGCCCCAGCATTTT. This translates into CASSSGVYQPQHF. This chain links TRBV7-3 with TRBJ1-5, with D hard to call. V lost 4 bases to trimming and J lost 5 bases, with 9 bases between them. The CDR3 contains 13 residues. Germline V lookup: CDR1 SGHTA, CDR2 FQGTGA.

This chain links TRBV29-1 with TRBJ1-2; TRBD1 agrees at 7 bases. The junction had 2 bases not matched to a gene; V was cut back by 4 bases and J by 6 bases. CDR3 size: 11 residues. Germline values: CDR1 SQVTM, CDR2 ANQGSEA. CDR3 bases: TGCAGCGTTGGGGACAGTGATGGCTACACCTTC. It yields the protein CSVGDSDGYTF.

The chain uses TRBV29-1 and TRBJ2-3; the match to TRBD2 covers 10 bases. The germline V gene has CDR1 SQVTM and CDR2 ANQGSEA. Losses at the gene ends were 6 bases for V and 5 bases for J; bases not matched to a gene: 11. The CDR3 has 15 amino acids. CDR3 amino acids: CSVEPVLAGLDTQYF. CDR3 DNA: TGCAGCGTGGAGCCGGTACTAGCGGGGTTAGATACGCAGTATTTT.

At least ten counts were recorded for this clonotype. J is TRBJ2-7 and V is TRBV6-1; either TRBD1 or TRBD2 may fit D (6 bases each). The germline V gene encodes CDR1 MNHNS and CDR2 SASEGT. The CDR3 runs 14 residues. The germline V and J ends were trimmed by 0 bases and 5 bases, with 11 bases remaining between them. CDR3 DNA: TGTGCCAGCAGTGAAGCAGTAAGGGGGGACGAGCAGTACTTC. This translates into CASSEAVRGDEQYF.

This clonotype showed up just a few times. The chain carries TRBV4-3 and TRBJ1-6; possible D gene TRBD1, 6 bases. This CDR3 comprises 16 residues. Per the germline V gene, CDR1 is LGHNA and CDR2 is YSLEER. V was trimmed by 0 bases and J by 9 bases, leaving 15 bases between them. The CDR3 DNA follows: TGCGCCAGCAGCCAAGATATCCCAGGGGTCTCTTCACCCCTCCACTTT. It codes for CASSQDIPGVSSPLHF.

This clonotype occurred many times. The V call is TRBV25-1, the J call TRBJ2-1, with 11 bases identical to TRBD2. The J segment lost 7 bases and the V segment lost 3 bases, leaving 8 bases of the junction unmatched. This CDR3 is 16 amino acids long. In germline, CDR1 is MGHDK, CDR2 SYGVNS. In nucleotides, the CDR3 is TGTGCCAGCAGTGACGTGGGACTAGCGGCAAGAAATGAGCAGTTCTTC. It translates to CASSDVGLAARNEQFF.

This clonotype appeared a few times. The CDR3: CASSLIPRHGYTF. The CDR3, as DNA: TGTGCCAGCAGTTTAATCCCTCGACATGGCTACACCTTC. This chain joins TRBV28 and TRBJ1-2; D unresolved. CDR3 length: 13 amino acids. Germline values: CDR1 MDHEN, CDR2 SYDVKM. Trimming pared 2 bases from V and 6 bases from J, leaving 10 bases between.

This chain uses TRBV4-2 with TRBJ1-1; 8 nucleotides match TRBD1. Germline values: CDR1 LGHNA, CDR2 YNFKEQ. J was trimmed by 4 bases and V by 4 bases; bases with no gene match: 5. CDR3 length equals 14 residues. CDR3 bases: TGTGCCAGCAGCCGAGGACAGGGTGGCACTGAAGCTTTCTTT. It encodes CASSRGQGGTEAFF.

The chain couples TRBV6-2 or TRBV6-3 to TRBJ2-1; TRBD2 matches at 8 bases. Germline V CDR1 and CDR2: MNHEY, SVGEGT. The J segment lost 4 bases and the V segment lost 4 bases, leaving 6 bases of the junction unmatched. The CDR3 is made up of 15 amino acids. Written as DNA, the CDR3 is TGTGCCAGCAGTTCTCTAGCGGGTTATTACAATGAGCAGTTCTTC. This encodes CASSSLAGYYNEQFF.

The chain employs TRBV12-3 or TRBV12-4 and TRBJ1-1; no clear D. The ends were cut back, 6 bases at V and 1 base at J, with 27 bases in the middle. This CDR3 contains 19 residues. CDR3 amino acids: CASSSFRGYWVTRNTEAFF. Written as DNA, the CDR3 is TGTGCCAGCAGCTCTTTTCGTGGGTATTGGGTCACGCGGAACACTGAAGCTTTCTTT.

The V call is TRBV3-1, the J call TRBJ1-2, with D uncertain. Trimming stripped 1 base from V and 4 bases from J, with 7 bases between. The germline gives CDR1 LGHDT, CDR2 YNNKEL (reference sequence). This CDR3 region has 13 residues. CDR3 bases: TGTGCCAGCAGCCAAGTTTCCAGCTATGGCTACACCTTC. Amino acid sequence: CASSQVSSYGYTF. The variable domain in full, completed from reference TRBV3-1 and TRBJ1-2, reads DTAVSQTPKYLVTQMGNDKSIKCEQNLGHDTMYWYKQDSKKFLKIMFSYNNKELIINETVPNRFSPKSPDKAHLNLHINSLELGDSAVYFCASSQVSSYGYTFGSGTRLTVV.

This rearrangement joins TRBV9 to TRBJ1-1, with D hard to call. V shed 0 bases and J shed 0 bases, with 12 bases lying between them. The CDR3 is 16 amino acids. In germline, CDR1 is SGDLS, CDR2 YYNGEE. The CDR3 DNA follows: TGTGCCAGCAGCGTAGGATTAGGCAGAATGAACACTGAAGCTTTCTTT. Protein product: CASSVGLGRMNTEAFF.

Written as DNA, the CDR3 is TGTGCCAGCAGCCAAGATGGGAGCAGGGCAGAAACTGAAGCTTTCTTT. It encodes CASSQDGSRAETEAFF. The chain combines TRBV4-2 with TRBJ1-1, with D perhaps TRBD1 (5 bases). The V end was cut by 0 bases, the J end by 5 bases, with 16 bases between. Germline V gene sequence: CDR1 LGHNA, CDR2 YNFKEQ. The CDR3 length is 16 residues.

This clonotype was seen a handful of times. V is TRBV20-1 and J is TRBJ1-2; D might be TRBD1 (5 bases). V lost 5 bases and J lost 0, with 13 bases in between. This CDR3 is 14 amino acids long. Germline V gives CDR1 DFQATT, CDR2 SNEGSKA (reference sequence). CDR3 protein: CSADKGIPNYGYTF. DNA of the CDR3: TGCAGTGCTGATAAGGGGATCCCTAACTATGGCTACACCTTC.

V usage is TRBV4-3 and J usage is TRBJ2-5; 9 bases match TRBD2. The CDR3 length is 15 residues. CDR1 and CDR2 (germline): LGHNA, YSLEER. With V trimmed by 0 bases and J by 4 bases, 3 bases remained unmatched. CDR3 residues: CASSQDLSGGETQYF. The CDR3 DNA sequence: TGCGCCAGCAGCCAAGATCTTAGCGGGGGAGAGACCCAGTACTTC.

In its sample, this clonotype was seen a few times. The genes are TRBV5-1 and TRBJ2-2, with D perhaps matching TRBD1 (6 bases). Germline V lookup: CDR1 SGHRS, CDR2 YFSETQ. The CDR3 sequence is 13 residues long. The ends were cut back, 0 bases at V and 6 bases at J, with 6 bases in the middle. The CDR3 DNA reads TGCGCCAGCAGCTTGGAGGGGGCCGGGGAGCTGTTTTTT. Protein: CASSLEGAGELFF.